A selection of T cell receptor beta chains follows, all from one sample in a study of T cell responses to AZD1222 COVID-19 vaccine. Produced via immunoSEQ multiplex PCR; TCRdb's table is partial and in-frame only. The data hold about 140,000 clones, with roughly 91% observed a single time. Material: peripheral blood, obtained 28 days after the second AZD1222 dose. The receptor source for this set is an adult who received the AZD1222 COVID-19 vaccine. The CDR3 runs from the conserved cysteine through the conserved F or W. The D gene is left open where the match is weak. Size values are once, few and many counts, or a class for expanded clones, and some rows have none.

few	TRBV2	TRBJ1-1	NA	CASSEPSGATEAFF	TGTGCCAGCAGTGAACCATCAGGGGCCACTGAAGCTTTCTTT
NA	TRBV30	TRBJ1-6	NA	CAWKRTVNSPLHF	TGTGCCTGGAAACGGACAGTAAATTCACCCCTCCACTTT
few	TRBV7-2	TRBJ2-7	NA	CASSRGTLITYEQYF	TGTGCCAGCAGCCGCGGGACACTTATCACTTACGAGCAGTACTTC
NA	TRBV30	TRBJ1-2	NA	CAWSVPGGKAHYGYTF	TGTGCCTGGAGTGTACCGGGGGGAAAGGCCCACTATGGCTACACCTTC
NA	TRBV12-3/TRBV12-4	TRBJ2-3	NA	CASSFNTQYF	TGTGCCAGCAGTTTCAATACGCAGTATTTT
NA	TRBV12-5	TRBJ2-3	NA	CASGFSGDGDTQYF	TGTGCTAGTGGTTTTTCAGGGGACGGGGATACGCAGTATTTT
NA	TRBV24-1	TRBJ1-4	NA	CATSDLQVEEKLFF	TGTGCCACCAGTGACCTCCAGGTGGAGGAAAAACTGTTTTTT
NA	TRBV6-1	TRBJ1-5	TRBD1	CASSEVGAGGSVKPQHF	TGTGCCAGCAGTGAAGTGGGGGCAGGGGGCTCGGTCAAGCCCCAGCATTTT
NA	TRBV6-5	TRBJ1-5	TRBD1	CASRGTGHQPQHF	TGTGCCAGCAGAGGGACAGGGCATCAGCCCCAGCATTTT
NA	TRBV5-8	TRBJ1-4	NA	CASSLSVASTNEKLFF	TGTGCCAGCAGCTTGTCGGTGGCTTCAACTAATGAAAAACTGTTTTTT
NA	TRBV2	TRBJ2-7	TRBD2	CASSGTRGYEQYF	TGTGCCAGCAGTGGGACTAGAGGCTACGAGCAGTACTTC
NA	TRBV11-2	TRBJ1-1	NA	CASSLPEGEAFF	TGTGCCAGCAGTTTACCGGAGGGCGAAGCTTTCTTT
NA	TRBV4-1	TRBJ2-7	NA	CASSQALDLVYEQYF	TGCGCCAGCAGCCAGGCCCTGGACCTTGTTTACGAGCAGTACTTC
NA	TRBV5-1	TRBJ2-2	NA	CASSWLRKEYTGELFF	TGCGCCAGCAGCTGGCTTCGTAAGGAGTACACCGGGGAGCTGTTTTTT
NA	TRBV9	TRBJ2-7	TRBD1	CASSGGQGRAYEQYF	TGTGCCAGCAGCGGGGGACAGGGGCGAGCCTACGAGCAGTACTTC
NA	TRBV19	TRBJ1-3	NA	CASSIQQLRSGNTIYF	TGTGCCAGTAGTATTCAACAACTCCGCTCTGGAAACACCATATATTTT
few	TRBV18	TRBJ2-7	TRBD1	CASSPPGTEYEQYF	TGTGCCAGCTCACCGCCCGGGACAGAATACGAGCAGTACTTC
NA	TRBV6-1	TRBJ2-6	NA	CASSVTIPPGSGANVLTF	TGTGCCAGCAGTGTAACGATCCCTCCGGGCTCTGGGGCCAACGTCCTGACTTTC
NA	TRBV10-3	TRBJ2-7	NA	CAISESTETYEQYF	TGTGCCATCAGTGAGTCGACAGAGACCTACGAGCAGTACTTC
few	TRBV19	TRBJ2-3	TRBD1	CASSLLTGEPTDTQYF	TGTGCCAGTAGCCTCCTTACAGGGGAACCCACAGATACGCAGTATTTT
NA	TRBV9	TRBJ2-1	NA	CASSTLPTGGYNEQFF	TGTGCCAGCAGCACTTTACCGACAGGAGGATACAATGAGCAGTTCTTC
NA	TRBV18	TRBJ1-1	NA	CASSPGVADVREAFF	TGTGCCAGCTCACCAGGCGTCGCGGATGTTCGTGAAGCTTTCTTT
NA	TRBV7-3	TRBJ1-6	NA	CASSLSGPNSPLHF	TGTGCCAGCAGTTTATCGGGGCCTAATTCACCCCTCCACTTT
once	TRBV4-1	TRBJ2-1	NA	CASSQDPRVAYNEQFF	TGCGCCAGCAGCCAAGATCCCAGGGTTGCTTACAATGAGCAGTTCTTC
few	TRBV5-1	TRBJ1-2	NA	CASSYLPGADYGYTF	TGCGCCAGCAGCTACCTACCGGGGGCGGACTATGGCTACACCTTC
few	TRBV5-1	TRBJ1-2	NA	CASSSAGGVSYGYTF	TGCGCCAGCAGCTCCGCTGGTGGGGTATCATATGGCTACACCTTC
few	TRBV7-3	TRBJ2-5	TRBD2	CASSLGLAFKETQYF	TGTGCCAGCAGCTTAGGACTAGCTTTCAAAGAGACCCAGTACTTC
NA	TRBV6-5	TRBJ2-2	NA	CASRLGAANTGELFF	TGTGCCAGCAGGTTAGGGGCAGCGAACACCGGGGAGCTGTTTTTT
NA	TRBV2	TRBJ1-1	TRBD1	CASSVKGQGLTEAFF	TGTGCCAGCAGTGTAAAGGGACAGGGCCTGACTGAAGCTTTCTTT
NA	TRBV5-4	TRBJ2-1	TRBD1	CASSGTGDNEQFF	TGTGCCAGCTCCGGGACAGGCGACAATGAGCAGTTCTTC
NA	TRBV6-5	TRBJ1-6	NA	CASSYSRQGDSPLHF	TGTGCCAGCAGTTACTCGCGGCAGGGCGATTCACCCCTCCACTTT
NA	TRBV5-1	TRBJ1-5	NA	CASSLEPGRDQPQHF	TGCGCCAGCAGCTTGGAGCCAGGGAGGGACCAGCCCCAGCATTTT
few	TRBV6-5	TRBJ1-2	NA	CASSYRREGHGYTF	TGTGCCAGCAGTTATCGGAGGGAAGGCCATGGCTACACCTTC
once	TRBV27	TRBJ1-6	NA	CASSLWALSNSPLHF	TGTGCCAGCAGTTTATGGGCCCTAAGCAATTCACCCCTCCACTTT
NA	TRBV10-3	TRBJ2-1	TRBD2	CAIKGTSGNHEQFF	TGTGCCATCAAAGGGACTAGCGGGAACCATGAGCAGTTCTTC
NA	TRBV18	TRBJ2-5	TRBD1	CASSRTGVKETQYF	TGTGCCAGCTCACGGACAGGGGTTAAGGAGACCCAGTACTTC
NA	TRBV6-5	TRBJ2-7	TRBD1	CASSYSGQHSYEQYF	TGTGCCAGCAGTTACTCGGGACAGCACTCCTACGAGCAGTACTTC
NA	TRBV29-1	TRBJ1-1	TRBD1	CSVARGQDTEAFF	TGCAGCGTGGCCAGGGGGCAGGACACTGAAGCTTTCTTT
NA	TRBV9	TRBJ2-2	TRBD2	CASSVGEGRTGELFF	TGTGCCAGCAGCGTAGGGGAGGGCCGGACCGGGGAGCTGTTTTTT
NA	TRBV10-1	TRBJ2-7	NA	CASSPGTRGSYEQYF	TGCGCCAGCAGTCCGGGGACCCGGGGCTCCTACGAGCAGTACTTC
NA	TRBV29-1	TRBJ2-7	NA	CSASGHTTSYEQYF	TGCAGCGCCTCGGGACACACCACTTCCTACGAGCAGTACTTC
NA	TRBV9	TRBJ2-3	NA	CASSVWGQGTDTQYF	TGTGCCAGCAGCGTCTGGGGGCAGGGCACAGATACGCAGTATTTT